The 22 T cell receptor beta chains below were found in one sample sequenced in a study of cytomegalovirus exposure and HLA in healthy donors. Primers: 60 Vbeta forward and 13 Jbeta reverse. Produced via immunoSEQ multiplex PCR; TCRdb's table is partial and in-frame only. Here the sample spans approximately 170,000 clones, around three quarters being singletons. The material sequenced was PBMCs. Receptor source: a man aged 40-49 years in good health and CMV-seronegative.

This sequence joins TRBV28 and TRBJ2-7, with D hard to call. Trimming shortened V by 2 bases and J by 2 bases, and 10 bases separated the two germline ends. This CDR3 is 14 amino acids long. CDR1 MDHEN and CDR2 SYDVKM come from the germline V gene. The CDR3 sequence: CASSLSRGTYEQYF. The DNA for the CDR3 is TGTGCCAGCAGTTTAAGCCGCGGTACCTACGAGCAGTACTTC.

CDR3 residues: CASRGGYTGELFF. The CDR3 bases are TGTGCCAGCAGGGGGGGATACACCGGGGAGCTGTTTTTT. This chain uses TRBV9 with TRBJ2-2; a weak D match, TRBD2 (6 bases). V lost 5 bases and J 3 bases, leaving 8 bases between the germline ends. CDR3 length equals 13 residues. Looked up from germline, CDR1 is SGDLS and CDR2 is YYNGEE.

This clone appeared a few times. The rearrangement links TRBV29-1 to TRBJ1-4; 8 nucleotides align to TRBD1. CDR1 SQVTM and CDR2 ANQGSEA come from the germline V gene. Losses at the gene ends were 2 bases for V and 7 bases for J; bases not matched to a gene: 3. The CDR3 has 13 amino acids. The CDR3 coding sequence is TGCAGCGTTGAACACAGGGGGGGTGAAAAACTGTTTTTT. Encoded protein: CSVEHRGGEKLFF.

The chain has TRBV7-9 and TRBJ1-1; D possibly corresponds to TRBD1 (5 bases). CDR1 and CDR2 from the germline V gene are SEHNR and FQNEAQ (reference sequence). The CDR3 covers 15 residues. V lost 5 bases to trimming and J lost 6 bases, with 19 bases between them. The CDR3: CASSPRTTRDSEAFF. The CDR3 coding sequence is TGTGCCAGCAGCCCCCGTACCACTCGGGACTCTGAAGCTTTCTTT.

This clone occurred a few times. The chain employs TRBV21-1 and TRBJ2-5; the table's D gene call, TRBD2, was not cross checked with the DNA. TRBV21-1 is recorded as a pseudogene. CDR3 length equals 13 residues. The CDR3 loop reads CASSKGGQETQYF. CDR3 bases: TGTGCCAGCAGCAAAGGAGGTCAAGAGACCCAGTACTTC.

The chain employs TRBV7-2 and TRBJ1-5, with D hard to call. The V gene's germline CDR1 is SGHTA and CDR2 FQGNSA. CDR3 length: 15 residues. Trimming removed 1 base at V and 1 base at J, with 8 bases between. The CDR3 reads CASSLEHLSNQPQHF. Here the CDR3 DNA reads TGTGCCAGCAGCTTAGAACACCTCAGCAATCAGCCCCAGCATTTT.

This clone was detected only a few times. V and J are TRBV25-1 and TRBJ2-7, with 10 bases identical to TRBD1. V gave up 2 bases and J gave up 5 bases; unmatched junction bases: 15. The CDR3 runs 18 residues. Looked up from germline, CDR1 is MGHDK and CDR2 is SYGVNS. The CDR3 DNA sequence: TGTGCCAGCAGTGAAGCTCCGGGACAGGGGACCTGGATGGACGAGCAGTACGTC. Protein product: CASSEAPGQGTWMDEQYV.

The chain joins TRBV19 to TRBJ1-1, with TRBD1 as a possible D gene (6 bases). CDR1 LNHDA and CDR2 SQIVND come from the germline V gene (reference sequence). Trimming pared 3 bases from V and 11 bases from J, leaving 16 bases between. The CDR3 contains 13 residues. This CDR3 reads CASSIQQGGSAFF. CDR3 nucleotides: TGTGCCAGTAGTATTCAACAGGGCGGTTCGGCTTTCTTT.

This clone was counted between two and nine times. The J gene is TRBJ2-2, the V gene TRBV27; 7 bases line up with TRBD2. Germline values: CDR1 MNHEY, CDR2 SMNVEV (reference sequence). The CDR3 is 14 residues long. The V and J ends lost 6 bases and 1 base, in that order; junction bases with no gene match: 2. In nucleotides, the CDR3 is TGTGCCAGCAGGCGGACTAGGAACACCGGGGAGCTGTTTTTT. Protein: CASRRTRNTGELFF.

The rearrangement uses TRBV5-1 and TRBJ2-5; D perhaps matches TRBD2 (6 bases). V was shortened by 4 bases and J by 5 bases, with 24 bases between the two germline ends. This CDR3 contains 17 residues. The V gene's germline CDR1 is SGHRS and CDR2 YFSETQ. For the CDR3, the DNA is TGCGCCAGCAGCCCGGAGTTGACGGGCCACCGGGGGGAGACCCAGTACTTC. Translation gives CASSPELTGHRGETQYF.

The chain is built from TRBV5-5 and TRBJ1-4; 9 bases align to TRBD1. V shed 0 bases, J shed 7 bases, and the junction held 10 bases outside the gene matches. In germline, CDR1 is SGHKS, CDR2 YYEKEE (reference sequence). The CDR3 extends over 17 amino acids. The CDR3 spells CASSLGTSGTGIEKLFF. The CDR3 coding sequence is TGTGCCAGCAGCTTGGGGACCTCCGGGACAGGGATTGAAAAACTGTTTTTT.

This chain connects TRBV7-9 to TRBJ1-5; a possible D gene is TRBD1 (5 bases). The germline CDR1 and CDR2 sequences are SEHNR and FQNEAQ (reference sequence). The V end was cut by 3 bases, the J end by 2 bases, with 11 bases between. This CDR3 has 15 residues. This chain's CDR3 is CASSFGGDGNQPQHF. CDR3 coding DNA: TGTGCCAGCAGCTTCGGGGGTGACGGCAATCAGCCCCAGCATTTT. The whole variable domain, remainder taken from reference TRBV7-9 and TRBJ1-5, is DTGVSQNPRHKITKRGQNVTFRCDPISEHNRLYWYRQTLGQGPEFLTYFQNEAQLEKSRLLSDRFSAERPKGSFSTLEIQRTEQGDSAMYLCASSFGGDGNQPQHFGDGTRLSIL.

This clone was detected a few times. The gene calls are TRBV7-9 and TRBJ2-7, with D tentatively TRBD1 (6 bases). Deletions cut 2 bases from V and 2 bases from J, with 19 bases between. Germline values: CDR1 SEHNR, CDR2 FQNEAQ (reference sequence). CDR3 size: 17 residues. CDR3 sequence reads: CASSLPDRSQTPYEQYF. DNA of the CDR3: TGTGCCAGCAGCTTACCCGACAGGTCTCAGACCCCCTACGAGCAGTACTTC.

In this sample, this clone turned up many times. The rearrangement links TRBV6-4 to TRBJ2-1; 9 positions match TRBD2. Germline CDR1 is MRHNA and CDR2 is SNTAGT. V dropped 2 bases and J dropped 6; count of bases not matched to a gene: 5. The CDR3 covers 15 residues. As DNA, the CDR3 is TGTGCCAGCAGTGACATGGCGGGAGGGCTCAATGAGCAGTTCTTC. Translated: CASSDMAGGLNEQFF.

DNA for the CDR3: TGTGCCAGCAGCGACCGACTAGCGGGAGACCAAGAGACCCAGTACTTC. Protein product: CASSDRLAGDQETQYF. The rearrangement links TRBV7-9 to TRBJ2-5; 12 bases map to TRBD2. This CDR3 has 16 amino acids. The trim removed 5 bases at V and 0 bases at J, leaving 4 bases unmatched. Looked up from germline, CDR1 is SEHNR and CDR2 is FQNEAQ (reference sequence). Together with reference TRBV7-9 and TRBJ2-5, the CDR3 gives the full variable domain: DTGVSQNPRHKITKRGQNVTFRCDPISEHNRLYWYRQTLGQGPEFLTYFQNEAQLEKSRLLSDRFSAERPKGSFSTLEIQRTEQGDSAMYLCASSDRLAGDQETQYFGPGTRLLVL.

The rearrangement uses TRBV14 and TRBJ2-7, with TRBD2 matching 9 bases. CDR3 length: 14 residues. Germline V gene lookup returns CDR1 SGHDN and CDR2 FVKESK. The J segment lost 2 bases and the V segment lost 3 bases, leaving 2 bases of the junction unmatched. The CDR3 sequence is CASSQIAGAYEQYF. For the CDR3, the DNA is TGTGCCAGCAGCCAGATAGCGGGAGCCTACGAGCAGTACTTC.

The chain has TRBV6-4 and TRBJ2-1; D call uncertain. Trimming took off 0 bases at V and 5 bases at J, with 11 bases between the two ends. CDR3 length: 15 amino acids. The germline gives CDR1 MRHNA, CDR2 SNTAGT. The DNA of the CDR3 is TGTGCCAGCAGTGACTCGTTCCAGGAACACAATGAGCAGTTCTTC. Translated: CASSDSFQEHNEQFF.

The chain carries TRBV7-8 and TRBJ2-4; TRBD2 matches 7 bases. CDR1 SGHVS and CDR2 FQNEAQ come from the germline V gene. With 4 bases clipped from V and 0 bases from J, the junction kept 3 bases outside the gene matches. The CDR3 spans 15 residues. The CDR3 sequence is CASSSGGRAKNIQYF. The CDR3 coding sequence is TGTGCCAGCAGCTCGGGGGGTCGAGCCAAAAACATTCAGTACTTC.

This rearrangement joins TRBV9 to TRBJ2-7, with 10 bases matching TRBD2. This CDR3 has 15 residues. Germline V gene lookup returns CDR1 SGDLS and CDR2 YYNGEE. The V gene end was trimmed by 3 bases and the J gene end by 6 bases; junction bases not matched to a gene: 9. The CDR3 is CASSANPSGRSEQYF. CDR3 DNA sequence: TGTGCCAGCAGCGCCAACCCTAGCGGGAGATCCGAGCAGTACTTC. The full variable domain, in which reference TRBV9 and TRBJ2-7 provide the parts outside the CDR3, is DSGVTQTPKHLITATGQRVTLRCSPRSGDLSVYWYQQSLDQGLQFLIQYYNGEERAKGNILERFSAQQFPDLHSELNLSSLELGDSALYFCASSANPSGRSEQYFGPGTRLTVT.

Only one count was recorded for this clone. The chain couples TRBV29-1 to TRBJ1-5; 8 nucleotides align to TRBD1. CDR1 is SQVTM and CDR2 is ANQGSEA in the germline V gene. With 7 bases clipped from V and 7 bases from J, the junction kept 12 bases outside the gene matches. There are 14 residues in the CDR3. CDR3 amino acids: CSASAGQGLQPQHF. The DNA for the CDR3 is TGCAGCGCCAGTGCTGGACAGGGACTACAGCCCCAGCATTTT.

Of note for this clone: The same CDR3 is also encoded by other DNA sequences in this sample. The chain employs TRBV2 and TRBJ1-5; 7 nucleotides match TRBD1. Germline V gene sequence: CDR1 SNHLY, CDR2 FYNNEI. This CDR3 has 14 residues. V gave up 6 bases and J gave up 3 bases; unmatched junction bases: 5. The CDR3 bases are TGTGCCAGCAGCGCAGGACAGGACAATCAGCCCCAGCATTTT. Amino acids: CASSAGQDNQPQHF.

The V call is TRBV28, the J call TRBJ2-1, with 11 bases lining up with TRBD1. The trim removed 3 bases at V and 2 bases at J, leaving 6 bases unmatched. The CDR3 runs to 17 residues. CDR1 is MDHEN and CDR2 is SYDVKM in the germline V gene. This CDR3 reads CASSFLLGQGAYNEQFF. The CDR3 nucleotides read TGTGCCAGCAGTTTCCTTTTGGGACAGGGGGCCTACAATGAGCAGTTCTTC.